The 6 T cell receptor beta chains below were found in one sample sequenced in a study of T cells after yellow fever vaccination. TCRdb re-derived calls from the 5' RACE reads in MiXCR, one entry per CDR3 protein. The profile shows approximately 330,000 distinct CDR3 sequences, around 13% of them singletons. This material consisted of CD4+ T cells sorted from PBMCs, taken 15 days after the yellow fever booster vaccination. All receptors derive from a man aged 18 to 30 who received the YFV17D yellow fever vaccine.

The CDR3, as DNA: TGTGCCAGCAGCCGGTCTTTACATGTAGCGGGGCGTTTAAGCACAGATACGCAGTATTTT. Amino acid sequence: CASSRSLHVAGRLSTDTQYF. The rearrangement links TRBV14 to TRBJ2-3; 8 positions agree with TRBD2. Germline-derived CDR1 and CDR2 are SGHDN and FVKESK. With 4 bases clipped from V and 0 bases from J, the junction kept 18 bases outside the gene matches. There are 20 residues in the CDR3.

The J gene is TRBJ2-2, the V gene TRBV10-3; the D gene could be TRBD1 or TRBD2 (5 bases each). V gave up 10 bases and J gave up 8 bases, with 17 bases separating them. The CDR3 contains 13 residues. Germline CDR1 is ENHRY and CDR2 is SYGVKD. This CDR3 reads CATTGPRRGELFF. The CDR3 region has the DNA TGTGCCACCACGGGACCTCGGAGGGGGGAGCTGTTTTTT.

This clonotype was counted ten times or more. The chain combines TRBV10-3 with TRBJ1-2, with a tentative D call TRBD1 (6 bases). Germline-derived CDR1 and CDR2 are ENHRY and SYGVKD. This CDR3 region has 15 residues. V lost 3 bases and J 8 bases, leaving 19 bases between the germline ends. This CDR3 is CAISDSGDDIRGYTF. Here the CDR3 DNA reads TGTGCCATCAGTGACTCAGGGGACGACATTCGGGGCTACACCTTC.

The V and J genes are TRBV18 and TRBJ1-5; D may be TRBD1 (5 bases). This CDR3 contains 13 residues. Trimming removed 3 bases from V and 10 bases from J, with 13 bases in between. Per germline, CDR1 KGHSH and CDR2 LQKENI. The CDR3 spells CASSPATGGPQHF. The CDR3 DNA follows: TGTGCCAGCTCACCGGCAACAGGAGGACCCCAGCATTTT.

The chain couples TRBV6-5 to TRBJ1-3; no clear D. The germline V and J ends were trimmed by 2 bases and 0 bases, with 14 bases remaining between them. The CDR3 has 17 amino acids. Germline-derived CDR1 and CDR2 are MNHEY and SVGAGI. CDR3 protein: CASSYLPVGYSGNTIYF. In nucleotides, the CDR3 is TGTGCCAGCAGTTACCTACCGGTGGGGTACTCTGGAAACACCATATATTTT.

This clonotype appeared a few times. The chain has TRBV6-4 and TRBJ2-6; D call uncertain. The V end lost 4 bases, the J end lost 0 bases, and 1 base lay between the germline ends. CDR1 and CDR2 (germline): MRHNA, SNTAGT. There are 13 residues in the CDR3. CDR3 sequence reads: CASSASGANVLTF. DNA of the CDR3: TGTGCCAGCAGTGCCTCTGGGGCCAACGTCCTGACTTTC.